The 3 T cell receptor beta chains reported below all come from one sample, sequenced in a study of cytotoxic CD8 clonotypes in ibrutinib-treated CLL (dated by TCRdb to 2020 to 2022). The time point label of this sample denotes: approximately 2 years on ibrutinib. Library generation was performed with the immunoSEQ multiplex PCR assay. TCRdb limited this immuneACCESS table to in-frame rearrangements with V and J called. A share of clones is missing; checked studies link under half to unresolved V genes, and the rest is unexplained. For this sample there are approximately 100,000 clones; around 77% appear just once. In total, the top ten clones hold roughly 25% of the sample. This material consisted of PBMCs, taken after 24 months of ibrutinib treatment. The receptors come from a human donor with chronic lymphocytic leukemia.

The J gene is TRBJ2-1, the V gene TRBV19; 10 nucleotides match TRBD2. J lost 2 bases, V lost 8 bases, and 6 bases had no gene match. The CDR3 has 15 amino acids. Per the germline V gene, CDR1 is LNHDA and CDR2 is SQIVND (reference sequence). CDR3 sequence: CASGPGTSAYNEQFF. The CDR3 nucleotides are TGTGCCAGTGGCCCAGGGACTAGCGCCTACAATGAGCAGTTCTTC.

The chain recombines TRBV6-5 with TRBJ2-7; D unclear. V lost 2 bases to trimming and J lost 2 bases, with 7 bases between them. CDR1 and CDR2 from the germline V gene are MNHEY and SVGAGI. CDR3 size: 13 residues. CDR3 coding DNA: TGTGCCAGCAGTTACAGATTGGCCTACGAGCAGTACTTC. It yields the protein CASSYRLAYEQYF.

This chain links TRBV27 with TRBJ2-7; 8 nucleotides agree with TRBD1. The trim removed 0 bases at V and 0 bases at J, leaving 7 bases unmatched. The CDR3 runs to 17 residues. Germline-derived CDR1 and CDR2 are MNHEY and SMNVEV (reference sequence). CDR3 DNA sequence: TGTGCCAGCAGTTTATCGCCCCCCGGGACAGGCTCCTACGAGCAGTACTTC. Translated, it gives CASSLSPPGTGSYEQYF.